Given below is one T cell receptor (beta chain) in context. The record originates from a study of blood T cell repertoires in COVID-19. TCRdb keeps only in-frame clones here, not all; method: immunoSEQ multiplex PCR. The table lists roughly 200,000 clones, 86% of them singletons. V gave up 4 bases and J gave up 6 bases; unmatched junction bases: 1. CDR1 SQVTM and CDR2 ANQGSEA come from the germline V gene. There are 11 residues in the CDR3. Participant reports of clinical history set cohort assignment. A COVID-19 case had been met by exposed participants during the 2 weeks before study entry. This clonotype was obtained from a woman under 40 who had been exposed to COVID-19. The specimen sequenced was PBMCs or T cells enriched from blood (not recorded which). V gene TRBV29-1 combines with J gene TRBJ1-2; 8 bases fit TRBD1. The CDR3 bases are TGCAGCGTTGTACAGGGGGATGGCTACACCTTC. Its protein product is CSVVQGDGYTF.